Each of the 14 T cell receptor beta chains below was sequenced from the same sample in a study of blood T cell repertoires in COVID-19. The protocol was immunoSEQ multiplex PCR, while the TCRdb copy is restricted to in-frame clones and leaves out a portion. The table lists roughly 310,000 clones, over 75% of them singletons. The sample consisted of peripheral blood. The receptor source for this set is a woman aged 45-59 years with active or convalescent COVID-19.

The CDR3 sequence is CSVEEGSGLTGELFF. Written as DNA, the CDR3 is TGCAGCGTTGAAGAGGGTAGCGGGTTGACCGGGGAGCTGTTTTTT. The chain is built from TRBV29-1 and TRBJ2-2, with 7 bases matching TRBD2. V lost 0 bases to trimming and J lost 5 bases; unmatched junction nucleotides: 6. The CDR3 runs 15 residues. Germline assignment: CDR1 SQVTM and CDR2 ANQGSEA.

This clone was recorded once. The rearrangement uses TRBV29-1 and TRBJ1-3, with D unresolved. From germline, CDR1 is SQVTM and CDR2 ANQGSEA. The CDR3 is 13 amino acids. The V end was cut by 3 bases, the J end by 0 bases, with 6 bases between. DNA for the CDR3: TGCAGCGTTGAGCGGGTCTCTGGAAACACCATATATTTT. Encoded protein: CSVERVSGNTIYF.

This chain connects TRBV5-1 to TRBJ2-7; tentatively, D is TRBD1 (6 bases). V was trimmed by 3 bases and J by 3 bases, leaving 19 bases between them. The CDR3 contains 16 residues. Germline lookup yields CDR1 SGHRS and CDR2 YFSETQ. CDR3 in amino acids: CASSSPPGHRYYEQYF. CDR3 nucleotides: TGCGCCAGCAGCTCCCCCCCGGGACACAGGTACTACGAGCAGTACTTC.

The gene calls are TRBV5-5 and TRBJ2-1, with 10 nucleotides matching TRBD1. Germline CDR1 is SGHKS and CDR2 is YYEKEE (reference sequence). The CDR3 length is 16 residues. The junction had 8 bases not matched to a gene; V was cut back by 4 bases and J by 4 bases. The CDR3 DNA reads TGTGCCAGCAGCCACGAAGGGACAGGGGTGTACAATGAGCAGTTCTTC. This sequence encodes CASSHEGTGVYNEQFF.

The rearrangement links TRBV28 to TRBJ2-6; D is unclear. CDR1 and CDR2 (germline): MDHEN, SYDVKM. The germline V and J ends were trimmed by 5 bases and 0 bases, with 5 bases remaining between them. The CDR3 runs to 14 residues. Here the CDR3 DNA reads TGTGCCAGCAGTCGCGACTCTGGGGCCAACGTCCTGACTTTC. Translation gives CASSRDSGANVLTF.

The chain joins TRBV7-2 to TRBJ1-5; TRBD1 aligns across 7 bases. Germline V gene sequence: CDR1 SGHTA, CDR2 FQGNSA. The junction had 10 bases not matched to a gene; V was cut back by 5 bases and J by 6 bases. The CDR3 is 15 residues long. The CDR3 DNA is TGTGCCAGCAGCAGACAGGGTTCTCCCCGTCAGCCCCAGCATTTT. It codes for CASSRQGSPRQPQHF.

The rearrangement uses TRBV6-2 or TRBV6-3 and TRBJ1-1; the D gene is possibly TRBD1 (6 bases). The V gene's germline CDR1 is MNHEY and CDR2 SVGEGT. The CDR3 spans 16 residues. Trimming removed 4 bases at V and 4 bases at J, with 19 bases between. CDR3 sequence: CASSSQTQGQGTEAFF. In DNA, the CDR3 is TGTGCCAGCAGTTCCCAAACGCAGGGGCAGGGCACTGAAGCTTTCTTT.

The V call is TRBV9, the J call TRBJ1-2; D call uncertain. V was pared by 4 bases and J by 4 bases, with 14 bases between. CDR3 length equals 14 residues. CDR1 and CDR2 from the germline V gene are SGDLS and YYNGEE. The CDR3 loop reads CASSLEMRSYGYTF. The DNA for the CDR3 is TGTGCCAGCAGCCTAGAAATGAGGAGCTATGGCTACACCTTC.

The chain joins TRBV28 to TRBJ1-2; no reliable D call. Trimming stripped 3 bases from V and 5 bases from J, with 10 bases between. The length of the CDR3 is 13 residues. Per germline, CDR1 MDHEN and CDR2 SYDVKM. CDR3 loop: CASSLGTLYGYTF. The DNA of the CDR3 is TGTGCCAGCAGTTTGGGCACGTTGTATGGCTACACCTTC.

The chain links TRBV19 to TRBJ1-2; TRBD1 agrees at 7 bases. The CDR3 loop spans 15 amino acids. CDR1 and CDR2 (germline): LNHDA, SQIVND (reference sequence). V trimming: 5 bases; J trimming: 4 bases; junction bases outside the gene matches: 10. The CDR3 loop is CASSSTGVGGYGYTF. CDR3 coding DNA: TGTGCCAGTAGTTCAACAGGGGTAGGTGGCTATGGCTACACCTTC. The full variable domain, its missing parts supplied by reference TRBV19 and TRBJ1-2, is DGGITQSPKYLFRKEGQNVTLSCEQNLNHDAMYWYRQDPGQGLRLIYYSQIVNDFQKGDIAEGYSVSREKKESFPLTVTSAQKNPTAFYLCASSSTGVGGYGYTFGSGTRLTVV.

This chain links TRBV19 with TRBJ1-5, with D perhaps TRBD1 (5 bases). V was cut by 3 bases and J by 5 bases, with 11 bases left in between. Germline V CDR1 and CDR2: LNHDA, SQIVND (reference sequence). The CDR3 consists of 14 residues. CDR3 in amino acids: CASSMVDNYQPQHF. For the CDR3, the DNA is TGTGCCAGTAGTATGGTGGACAACTATCAGCCCCAGCATTTT.

V usage is TRBV11-2 and J usage is TRBJ2-4, with a possible D match to TRBD1 (6 bases). V shed 4 bases and J shed 2 bases, with 15 bases lying between them. In germline, CDR1 is SGHAT, CDR2 FQNNGV. This CDR3 is 16 amino acids long. This CDR3 reads CASSWGREEPKNIQYF. The CDR3, as DNA: TGTGCCAGCAGCTGGGGGCGAGAAGAGCCCAAAAACATTCAGTACTTC.

In this sample, this clone turned up once. This rearrangement joins TRBV9 to TRBJ2-2; D unresolved. V shed 0 bases and J shed 0 bases, with 9 bases lying between them. CDR1 is SGDLS, CDR2 YYNGEE, per germline. The CDR3 consists of 16 residues. This CDR3 reads CASSVVWATNTGELFF. CDR3 coding DNA: TGTGCCAGCAGCGTAGTTTGGGCCACGAACACCGGGGAGCTGTTTTTT. Combining the CDR3 with reference TRBV9 and TRBJ2-2 gives the whole variable domain DSGVTQTPKHLITATGQRVTLRCSPRSGDLSVYWYQQSLDQGLQFLIQYYNGEERAKGNILERFSAQQFPDLHSELNLSSLELGDSALYFCASSVVWATNTGELFFGEGSRLTVL.

This clone was seen only once. The chain couples TRBV19 to TRBJ1-2; D is possibly TRBD1 (5 bases). This CDR3 is built from 13 residues. Trimming took 10 bases from V and 7 from J, leaving 19 bases between them. CDR1 is LNHDA and CDR2 is SQIVND in the germline V gene (reference sequence). The CDR3 loop reads CAIRGGRAAGYTF. CDR3 sequence (DNA): TGTGCCATAAGAGGTGGCAGGGCCGCTGGCTACACCTTC.